What follows are 14 T cell receptor beta chains derived from one specimen sequenced in a study of T cell repertoires in cytomegalovirus infection. TCRdb independently ran MiXCR on the reads; one entry per CDR3 protein. The table lists some 920,000 distinct CDR3 sequences, approximately 31% of them singletons. Which antigens these TCRs recognize remains unknown. The source material was cultured CD8+ T cells from PBMCs, sampled from culture after CMV antigen stimulation. Source of these receptors: a human donor in good health (CMV status not recorded). Some clones in this sample may be carry-over from other donors' samples.

Notes on this clonotype: One end of the junction is discordant with germline, which a read error may explain. V and J are TRBV7-9 and TRBJ2-5; D tentatively fits TRBD1 or TRBD2 (5 bases each). The CDR3 spans 13 residues. Per the germline V gene, CDR1 is SEHNR and CDR2 is FQNEAQ (reference sequence). CDR3 coding DNA: TGTGCCAGCAGCTCCTATAAGGGGACCGGGCTCACCTTC. It specifies CASSSYKGTGLTF.

This chain joins TRBV7-2 and TRBJ1-3, with D possibly matching TRBD1 (5 bases). The CDR3 is made up of 15 amino acids. From germline, CDR1 is SGHTA and CDR2 FQGNSA. V lost 6 bases, J lost 2 bases, and 14 bases lay in between. The CDR3 here is CASSRTGATGNTIYF. The CDR3 nucleotides are TGTGCCAGCAGTCGTACAGGAGCTACTGGAAACACCATATATTTT.

This chain connects TRBV10-3 to TRBJ2-6; no firm D call. V lost 8 bases and J 0 bases, leaving 14 bases between the germline ends. The germline V gene has CDR1 ENHRY and CDR2 SYGVKD. The CDR3 sequence is 16 residues long. This chain's CDR3 is CAIGVRVPSGANVLTF. The CDR3, as DNA: TGTGCCATCGGCGTCCGAGTCCCCTCTGGGGCCAACGTCCTGACTTTC.

CDR3 loop: CASSHYYEQYF. CDR3 in DNA: TGTGCCAGCAGTCACTACTACGAGCAGTACTTC. The chain uses TRBV3-1 and TRBJ2-7; no clear D. The CDR3 length is 11 residues. V lost 6 bases to trimming and J lost 3 bases, with 6 bases between them. The germline CDR1 and CDR2 sequences are LGHDT and YNNKEL (reference sequence).

The chain is built from TRBV4-1 and TRBJ1-1; TRBD1 might be the D (6 bases). With 1 base removed from V and 4 bases from J, the gap between germline ends came to 16 bases. The CDR3 spans 16 residues. CDR1 MGHRA and CDR2 YSYEKL come from the germline V gene. In DNA form, the CDR3 reads TGCGCCAGCAGCCAAGGGCCGGGGAGGGGGACCACTGAAGCTTTCTTT. Its protein is CASSQGPGRGTTEAFF.

This clonotype showed up just a few times. The rearrangement uses TRBV6-2 or TRBV6-3 and TRBJ2-7; 10 nucleotides match TRBD1. Germline-derived CDR1 and CDR2 are MNHEY and SVGEGT. This CDR3 is built from 17 residues. V gave up 2 bases and J gave up 5 bases; unmatched junction bases: 12. CDR3 coding DNA: TGTGCCAGCAGTTACCCCCGAGACAGGGGGCTTTTCCACGAGCAGTACGTC. This encodes CASSYPRDRGLFHEQYV.

The rearrangement uses TRBV18 and TRBJ2-7; TRBD2 might be the D (5 bases). CDR3 size: 11 residues. V shed 2 bases and J shed 6 bases, with 5 bases lying between them. Per the germline V gene, CDR1 is KGHSH and CDR2 is LQKENI. The CDR3 sequence: CASSPGSEQYV. CDR3 nucleotides: TGTGCCAGCTCACCAGGGAGCGAGCAGTACGTC.

The sample holds a few counts of this clonotype. V usage is TRBV29-1 and J usage is TRBJ1-1; 7 bases match TRBD1. Trimming cost V 7 bases and J 8 bases; bases outside gene matches: 16. The CDR3 length is 14 residues. Germline CDR1 is SQVTM and CDR2 is ANQGSEA. This CDR3 is CSAGRTGPGVEAFF. CDR3 bases: TGCAGCGCAGGACGGACAGGACCCGGGGTGGAAGCTTTCTTT.

This clonotype was seen ten or more times. This chain uses TRBV7-2 with TRBJ2-3, with 8 bases lining up with TRBD2. This CDR3 is built from 14 residues. Germline CDR1 and CDR2: SGHTA and FQGNSA. Trimming cost V 1 base and J 9 bases; bases outside gene matches: 6. The CDR3 sequence is CASSLEGGLETQYF. CDR3 DNA: TGTGCCAGCAGCTTAGAGGGGGGACTAGAGACGCAGTATTTT.

There are a few counts of this clonotype. CDR3 region: CASSHDPGQGKSEQFF. The CDR3 DNA sequence: TGCGCCAGCAGCCATGATCCGGGACAGGGAAAAAGTGAGCAGTTCTTC. The chain couples TRBV4-3 to TRBJ2-1, with TRBD1 identical over 9 bases. CDR1 and CDR2 from the germline V gene are LGHNA and YSLEER. V lost 3 bases and J lost 9; bases outside the gene matches: 12. The CDR3 length is 16 residues.

As DNA, the CDR3 is TGTGCCAGCAGCCAGACGGGACAGGGAGGCAATGAGCAGTTCTTC. As protein: CASSQTGQGGNEQFF. This sequence joins TRBV4-2 and TRBJ2-1, with 9 bases that match TRBD1. The CDR3 runs 15 residues. In germline, CDR1 is LGHNA, CDR2 YNFKEQ. With V trimmed by 3 bases and J by 6 bases, 6 bases remained unmatched.

This clonotype was seen repeatedly, ten times or more. The chain links TRBV6-1 to TRBJ1-5; a weak D match, TRBD1 (5 bases). CDR3 length equals 14 residues. The germline gives CDR1 MNHNS, CDR2 SASEGT. V lost 2 bases to trimming and J lost 9 bases, with 14 bases between them. The CDR3 sequence: CASSEFGTPSPQHF. In DNA form, the CDR3 reads TGTGCCAGCAGTGAATTTGGGACCCCTTCGCCCCAGCATTTT.

This clonotype was seen more than once but under ten times. CDR3 sequence: CASSEGQGLLKGYGYTF. CDR3 DNA sequence: TGTGCCAGCAGCGAGGGACAGGGTCTCCTCAAAGGCTATGGCTACACCTTC. The rearrangement uses TRBV7-9 and TRBJ1-2; 9 bases are a match to TRBD1. Germline V gene data show CDR1 as SEHNR and CDR2 as FQNEAQ (reference sequence). V shed 5 bases, J shed 4 bases, and the junction held 14 bases outside the gene matches. The CDR3 extends over 17 amino acids.

The table lists this clonotype with a few counts. Compared with germline, one end of the junction differs, possibly owing to a read error. This chain connects TRBV7-9 to TRBJ1-4; TRBD1 matches at 8 bases. This CDR3 has 11 residues. The germline gives CDR1 SEHNR, CDR2 FQNEAQ (reference sequence). CDR3 residues: CASSFGTGVYF. In DNA form, the CDR3 reads TGTGCCAGCAGCTTCGGGACAGGAGTTTATTTT. Based on the CDR3 plus reference TRBV7-9 and TRBJ1-4, the full variable domain is DTGVSQNPRHKITKRGQNVTFRCDPISEHNRLYWYRQTLGQGPEFLTYFQNEAQLEKSRLLSDRFSAERPKGSFSTLEIQRTEQGDSAMYLCASSFGTGVYFGSGTQLSVL.